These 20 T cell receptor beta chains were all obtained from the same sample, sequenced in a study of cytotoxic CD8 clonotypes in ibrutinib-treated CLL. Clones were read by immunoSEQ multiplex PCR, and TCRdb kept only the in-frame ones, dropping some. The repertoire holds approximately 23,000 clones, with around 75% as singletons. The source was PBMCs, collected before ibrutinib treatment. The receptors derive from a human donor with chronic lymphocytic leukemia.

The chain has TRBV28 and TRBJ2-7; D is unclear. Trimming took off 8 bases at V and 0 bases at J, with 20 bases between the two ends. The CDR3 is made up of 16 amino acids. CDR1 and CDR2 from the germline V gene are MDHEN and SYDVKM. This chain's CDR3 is CASESATRFSSYEQYF. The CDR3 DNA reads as TGTGCCAGCGAGTCCGCCACACGATTCAGCTCCTACGAGCAGTACTTC.

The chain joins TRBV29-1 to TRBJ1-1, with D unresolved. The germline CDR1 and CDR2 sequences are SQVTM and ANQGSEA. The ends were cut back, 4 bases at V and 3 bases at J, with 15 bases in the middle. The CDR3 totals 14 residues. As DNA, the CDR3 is TGCAGCGTTGCTGGGGAGTGGAGGGACACTGAAGCTTTCTTT. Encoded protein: CSVAGEWRDTEAFF.

Here the CDR3 DNA reads TGTGCCAGCAGTAGGGACAGGGGCCGAAACTATGGCTACACCTTC. Protein: CASSRDRGRNYGYTF. The chain combines TRBV6-5 with TRBJ1-2; 10 positions match TRBD1. Germline V CDR1 and CDR2: MNHEY, SVGAGI. This CDR3 comprises 15 residues. V lost 5 bases and J lost 2; bases outside the gene matches: 5.

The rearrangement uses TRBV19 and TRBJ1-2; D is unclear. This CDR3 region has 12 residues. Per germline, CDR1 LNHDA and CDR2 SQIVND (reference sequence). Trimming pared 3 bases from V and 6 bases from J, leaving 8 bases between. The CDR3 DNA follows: TGTGCCAGTAGTATTAGGCAGGATGGCTACACCTTC. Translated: CASSIRQDGYTF.

The CDR3 DNA reads TGTGCCAGTAGCCCTACTCTAGCCTACGAGCAGTACTTC. Encoded protein: CASSPTLAYEQYF. This chain uses TRBV19 with TRBJ2-7, with no clear D. Trimming removed 6 bases from V and 2 bases from J, with 11 bases in between. Germline V gives CDR1 LNHDA, CDR2 SQIVND (reference sequence). This CDR3 spans 13 amino acids.

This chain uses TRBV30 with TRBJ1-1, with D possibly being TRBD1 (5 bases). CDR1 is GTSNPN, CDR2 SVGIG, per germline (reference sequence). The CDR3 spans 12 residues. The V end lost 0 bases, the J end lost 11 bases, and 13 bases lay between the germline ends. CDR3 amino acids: CAWSVVGVGAFF. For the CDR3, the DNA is TGTGCCTGGAGTGTAGTGGGGGTTGGGGCTTTCTTT.

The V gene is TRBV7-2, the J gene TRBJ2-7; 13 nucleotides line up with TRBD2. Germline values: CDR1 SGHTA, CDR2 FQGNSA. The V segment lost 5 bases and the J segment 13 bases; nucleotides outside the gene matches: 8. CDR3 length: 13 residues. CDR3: CASSRSGLAGPYF. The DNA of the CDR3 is TGTGCCAGCAGCCGCTCGGGACTAGCGGGGCCCTACTTC.

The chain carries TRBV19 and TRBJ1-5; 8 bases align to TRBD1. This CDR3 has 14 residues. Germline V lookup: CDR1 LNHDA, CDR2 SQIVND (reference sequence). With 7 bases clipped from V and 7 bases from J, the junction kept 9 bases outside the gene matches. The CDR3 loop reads CASNDRGGRQPQHF. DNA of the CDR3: TGTGCCAGTAACGACAGGGGTGGAAGGCAGCCCCAGCATTTT.

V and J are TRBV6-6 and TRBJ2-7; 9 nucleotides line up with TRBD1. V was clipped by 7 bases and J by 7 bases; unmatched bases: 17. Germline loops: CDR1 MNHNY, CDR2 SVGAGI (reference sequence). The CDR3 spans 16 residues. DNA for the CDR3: TGTGCCAGCACTTCCCGGACAGGGGCCATTGTCGGGGAGCAGTACTTC. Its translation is CASTSRTGAIVGEQYF.

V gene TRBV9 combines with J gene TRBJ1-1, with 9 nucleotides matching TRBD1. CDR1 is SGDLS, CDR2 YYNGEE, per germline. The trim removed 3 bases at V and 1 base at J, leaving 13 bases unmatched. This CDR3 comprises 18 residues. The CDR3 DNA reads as TGTGCCAGCAGCGCAGAGCGGACCGGGACAGGGCCGAACACTGAAGCTTTCTTT. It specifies CASSAERTGTGPNTEAFF.

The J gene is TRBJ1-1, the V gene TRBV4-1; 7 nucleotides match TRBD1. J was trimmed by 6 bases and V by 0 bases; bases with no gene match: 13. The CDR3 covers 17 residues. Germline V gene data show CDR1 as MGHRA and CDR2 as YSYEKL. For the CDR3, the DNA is TGCGCCAGCAGCCAAGATAAATTGTTGGGACAGCCCTCTGAAGCTTTCTTT. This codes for CASSQDKLLGQPSEAFF.

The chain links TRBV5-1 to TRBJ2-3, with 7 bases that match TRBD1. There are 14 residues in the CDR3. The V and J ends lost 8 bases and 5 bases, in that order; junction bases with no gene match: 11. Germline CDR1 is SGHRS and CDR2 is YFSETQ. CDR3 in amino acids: CASGTVAGRDTQYF. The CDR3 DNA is TGCGCCAGTGGGACAGTGGCCGGCAGAGATACGCAGTATTTT.

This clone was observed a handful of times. CDR3: CASSLLTGGSGNTIYF. As DNA, the CDR3 is TGTGCCAGCAGCTTACTGACAGGTGGCTCTGGAAACACCATATATTTT. V usage is TRBV7-9 and J usage is TRBJ1-3, with D perhaps TRBD1 (6 bases). The germline CDR1 and CDR2 sequences are SEHNR and FQNEAQ (reference sequence). This CDR3 contains 16 residues. Trimming cost V 2 bases and J 0 bases, with 11 bases left between them.

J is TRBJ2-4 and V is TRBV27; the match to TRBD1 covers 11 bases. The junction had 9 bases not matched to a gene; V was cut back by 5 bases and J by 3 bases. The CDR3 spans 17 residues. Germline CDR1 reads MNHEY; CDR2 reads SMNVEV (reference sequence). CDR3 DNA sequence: TGTGCCAGCAGTCCCCAGCTAGGGACAGGGGGCAAAAACATTCAGTACTTC. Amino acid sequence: CASSPQLGTGGKNIQYF.

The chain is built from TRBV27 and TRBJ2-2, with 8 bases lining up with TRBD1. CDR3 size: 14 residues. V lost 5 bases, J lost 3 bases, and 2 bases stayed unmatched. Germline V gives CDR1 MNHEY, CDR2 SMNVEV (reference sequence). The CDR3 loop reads CASSRQGYTGELFF. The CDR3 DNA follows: TGTGCCAGCAGTCGACAGGGGTACACCGGGGAGCTGTTTTTT.

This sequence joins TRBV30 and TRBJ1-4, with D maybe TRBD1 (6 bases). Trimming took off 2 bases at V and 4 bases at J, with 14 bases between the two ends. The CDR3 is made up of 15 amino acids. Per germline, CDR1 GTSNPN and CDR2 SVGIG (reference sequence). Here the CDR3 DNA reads TGTGCCTGGAGTAGGGTGACAGGTCTTAATGAAAAACTGTTTTTT. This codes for CAWSRVTGLNEKLFF.

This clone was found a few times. CDR3 sequence: CSVVWVPGSNQPQHF. CDR3 coding DNA: TGCAGCGTTGTGTGGGTACCGGGGAGCAATCAGCCCCAGCATTTT. The chain links TRBV29-1 to TRBJ1-5; no clear D gene. From germline, CDR1 is SQVTM and CDR2 ANQGSEA. The CDR3 totals 15 residues. The V gene lost 4 bases and the J gene lost 1 base, with 14 bases spanning the gap.

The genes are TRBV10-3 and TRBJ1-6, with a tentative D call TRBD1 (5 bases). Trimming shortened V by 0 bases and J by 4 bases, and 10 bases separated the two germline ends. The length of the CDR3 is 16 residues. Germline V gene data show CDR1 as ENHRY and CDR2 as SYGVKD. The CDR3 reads CAISESGGRYNSPLHF. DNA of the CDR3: TGTGCCATCAGTGAGTCCGGGGGAAGATATAATTCACCCCTCCACTTT.

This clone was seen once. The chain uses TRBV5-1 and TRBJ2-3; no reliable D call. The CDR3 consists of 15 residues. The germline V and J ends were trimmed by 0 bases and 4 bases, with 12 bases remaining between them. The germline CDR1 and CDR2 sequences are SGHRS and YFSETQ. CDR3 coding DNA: TGCGCCAGCAGCTTGGTCGGCCTAGTACCAGATACGCAGTATTTT. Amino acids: CASSLVGLVPDTQYF. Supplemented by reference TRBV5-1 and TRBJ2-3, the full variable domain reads KAGVTQTPRYLIKTRGQQVTLSCSPISGHRSVSWYQQTPGQGLQFLFEYFSETQRNKGNFPGRFSGRQFSNSRSEMNVSTLELGDSALYLCASSLVGLVPDTQYFGPGTRLTVL.

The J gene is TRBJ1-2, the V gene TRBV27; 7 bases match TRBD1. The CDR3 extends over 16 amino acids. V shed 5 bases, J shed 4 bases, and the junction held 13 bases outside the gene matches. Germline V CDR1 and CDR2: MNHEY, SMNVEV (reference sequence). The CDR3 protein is CASSRTGTAFSYGYTF. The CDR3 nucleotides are TGTGCCAGCAGTCGTACGGGGACAGCTTTCAGCTATGGCTACACCTTC.